This record covers a single TCR beta chain. This clonotype was observed a handful of times. Its antigen is not yet known. No quality values exist for individual bases; no much larger clone is one base distant. These reads were obtained on an Illumina HiSeq 1500. Clones were called with MiXCR by TCRdb after fastp trimmed the public reads at Q25, and only in-frame beta chains were retained. Identical CDR3 proteins give one entry, which carries the most common genes and DNA. The table for this sample lists 450,000 to 550,000 distinct CDR3 sequences; roughly 46% of them were counted only once. Around 44% of the sample lies in the top ten. The CDR3, cysteine through phenylalanine, is 13 amino acids long. Left in the record is the CDR3 DNA by itself, 39 bases read in frame from the first base. Trimming removed 4 bases from V and 5 bases from J, leaving 11 bases between the germline ends. Looking up the germline V gene yields CDR1 SGHVS and CDR2 FQNEAQ.

The data are from a study of T cell repertoires in cytomegalovirus infection (dated by TCRdb to between 2018 and 2021). With regard to the full study: Peptide stimulations targeted recently identified HLA-C-restricted CMV epitopes, whose presentation resists viral immunomodulation, together with well-studied HLA-B-restricted epitopes. Donor HLA type was relevant to the analysis, because carriage of CMV infection together with the matching HLA type was indicated by public TCR beta signatures. Broader findings and caveats from the paper: In both this cohort and an independent cohort of approximately 350 donors, the cumulative frequency of public TCR beta family members distinguished carriers of CMV infection plus the relevant HLA type. In the ex vivo response, HLA-C-restricted CMV-specific TCR beta clonotypes were dominant, and in two of eight donors the single most frequent clonotype came from this HLA-C-restricted group.

The sample's treatment or condition, from its label and the paper: in vitro stimulation with specific CMV peptide epitopes to enrich CMV-specific T cells. The clonotype comes from a human donor in good health (CMV status not recorded). Some clones in this sample may be carry-over from other donors' samples. Specimen: cultured PBMCs, collected from culture after CMV antigen stimulation. The receptor chain draws on TRBV7-8 and TRBJ1-1, with the D gene not clear enough to name. The CDR3 corresponds to CASSSPFLTEAFF. The DNA sequence is as follows: TGTGCCAGCAGCTCCCCCTTCCTAACTGAAGCTTTCTTT.